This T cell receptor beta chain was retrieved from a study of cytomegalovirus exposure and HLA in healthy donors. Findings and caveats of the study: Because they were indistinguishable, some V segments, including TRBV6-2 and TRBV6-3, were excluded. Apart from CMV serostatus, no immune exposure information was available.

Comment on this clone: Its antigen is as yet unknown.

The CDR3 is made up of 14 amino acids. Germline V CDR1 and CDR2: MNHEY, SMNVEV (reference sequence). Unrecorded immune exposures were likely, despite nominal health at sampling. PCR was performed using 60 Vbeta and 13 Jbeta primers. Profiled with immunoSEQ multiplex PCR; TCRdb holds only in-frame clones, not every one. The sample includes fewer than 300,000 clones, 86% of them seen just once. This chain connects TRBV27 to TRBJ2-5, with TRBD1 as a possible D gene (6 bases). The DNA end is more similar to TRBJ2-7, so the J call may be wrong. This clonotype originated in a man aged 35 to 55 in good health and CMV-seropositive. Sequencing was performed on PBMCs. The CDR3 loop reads CASSLSRGGYEQYF. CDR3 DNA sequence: TGTGCCAGCAGTTTATCGCGAGGGGGCTACGAGCAGTACTTC.